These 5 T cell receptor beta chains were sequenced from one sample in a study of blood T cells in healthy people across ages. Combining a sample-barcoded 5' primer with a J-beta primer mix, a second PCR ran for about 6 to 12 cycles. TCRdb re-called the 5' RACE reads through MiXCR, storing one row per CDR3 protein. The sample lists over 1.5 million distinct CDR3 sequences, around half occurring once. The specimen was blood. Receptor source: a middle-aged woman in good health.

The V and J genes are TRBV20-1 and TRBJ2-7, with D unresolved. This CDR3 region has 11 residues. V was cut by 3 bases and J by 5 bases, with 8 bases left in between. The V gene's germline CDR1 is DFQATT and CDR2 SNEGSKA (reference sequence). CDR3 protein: CSARAYNEQYF. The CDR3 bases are TGCAGTGCTAGGGCTTACAACGAGCAGTACTTC.

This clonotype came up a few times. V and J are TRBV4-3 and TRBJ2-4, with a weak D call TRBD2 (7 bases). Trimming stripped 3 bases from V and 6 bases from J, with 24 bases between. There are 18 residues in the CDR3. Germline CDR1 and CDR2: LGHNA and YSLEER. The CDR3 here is CASSQSKDWGGGGNIQYF. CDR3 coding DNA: TGCGCCAGCAGCCAGTCAAAGGACTGGGGCGGGGGCGGAAACATTCAGTACTTC.

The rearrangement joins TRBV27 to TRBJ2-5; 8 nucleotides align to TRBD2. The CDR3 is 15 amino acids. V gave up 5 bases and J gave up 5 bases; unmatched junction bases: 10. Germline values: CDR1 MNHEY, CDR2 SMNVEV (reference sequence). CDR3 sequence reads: CASSRRKSGGETQYF. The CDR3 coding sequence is TGTGCCAGCAGTAGAAGAAAGAGCGGGGGTGAGACCCAGTACTTC.

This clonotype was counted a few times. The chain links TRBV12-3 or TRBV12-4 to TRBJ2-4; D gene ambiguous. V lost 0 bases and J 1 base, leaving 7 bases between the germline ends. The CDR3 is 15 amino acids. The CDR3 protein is CASSLAGSAKNIQYF. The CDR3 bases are TGTGCCAGCAGTTTAGCCGGAAGCGCCAAAAACATTCAGTACTTC.

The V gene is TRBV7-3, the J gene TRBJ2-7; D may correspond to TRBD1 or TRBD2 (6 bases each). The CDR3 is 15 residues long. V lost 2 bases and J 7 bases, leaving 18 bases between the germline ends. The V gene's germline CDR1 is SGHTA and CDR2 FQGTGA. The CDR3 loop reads CASSLGGGGTEEQYF. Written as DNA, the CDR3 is TGTGCCAGCAGCTTAGGAGGGGGTGGGACGGAGGAGCAGTACTTC.